These T cell receptor beta chains were read from a single sample in a study of CD8 T cells in ankylosing spondylitis. TCRdb reprocessed the 5' RACE reads via MiXCR and lists one record per CDR3 protein. This table holds roughly 64,000 distinct CDR3 sequences, 6.2% found once. The sample comprised synovial fluid, either unsorted or a sorted T cell fraction (not recorded which). These receptors originate from a male donor with ankylosing spondylitis. CDR3s include the opening cysteine and the closing phenylalanine or tryptophan. D genes are given only for firm matches. Rows may omit the clone size; those that give it use once, few, many or a size class.

many	TRBJ2-2	TRBD2	TRBV4-2	TGTGCCAGCAGCCCAGAGGGACTAGCGGGCGTCACCGGGGAGCTGTTTTTT	CASSPEGLAGVTGELFF
.	TRBJ2-7	.	TRBV7-2	TGTGCCAGCAGCTTCCGGTGGGCCTACGAGCAGTACTTC	CASSFRWAYEQYF
.	TRBJ2-1	.	TRBV11-3	TGTGCCAGCAGCTCAACACGTGGGCCCAACAATGAGCAGTTCTTC	CASSSTRGPNNEQFF
medium-sized	TRBJ2-2	.	TRBV7-8	TGTGCCAGCACGAAACTAGTATCGAACACCGGGGAGCTGTTTTTT	CASTKLVSNTGELFF
many	TRBJ2-1	TRBD2	TRBV11-1	TGTGCCAGCAGCTTAGATTACGGGACTAGCGGGAGCGATGAGCAGTTCTTC	CASSLDYGTSGSDEQFF
.	TRBJ2-7	TRBD2	TRBV3-1	TGTGCCAGCAGCCAAGGGACTAGCGGGTTCTCCTACGAGCAGTACTTC	CASSQGTSGFSYEQYF
.	TRBJ1-4	.	TRBV12-3/TRBV12-4	TGTGCCAGCAGCCCTGCATGGGAAGAAAAACTGTTTTTT	CASSPAWEEKLFF
many	TRBJ2-2	.	TRBV11-2	TGTGCCAGCAGCAAATCAGGACTGAACACCGGGGAGCTGTTTTTT	CASSKSGLNTGELFF
many	TRBJ2-2	.	TRBV7-8	TGTGCCAGCAGACGTCAGCTGGCCGGGGAGCTGTTTTTT	CASRRQLAGELFF
many	TRBJ2-2	.	TRBV5-1	TGCGCCAGCAGTGAGCCTAACACCGGGGAGCTGTTTTTT	CASSEPNTGELFF
.	TRBJ2-2	TRBD2	TRBV18	TGTGCCAGCAGGGGACTAGCGGGAGCCCCGAACACCGGGGAGCTGTTTTTT	CASRGLAGAPNTGELFF
.	TRBJ2-3	TRBD2	TRBV20-1	TGCAGTGCTAGAGATTTCGGAAGCGGGAGAGAAGATACGCAGTATTTT	CSARDFGSGREDTQYF
few	TRBJ1-3	.	TRBV18	TGTGCCAGCCGCTTGATAACTGGAAACACCATATATTTT	CASRLITGNTIYF
many	TRBJ2-3	TRBD2	TRBV5-1	TGCGCCAGCAGTAAACTAGCGGGAGAACTCCATAGCACAGATACGCAGTATTTT	CASSKLAGELHSTDTQYF
few	TRBJ1-2	TRBD1	TRBV7-2	TGTGCCAGCAGTCGGACAGGGCTGCATTCTAACTATGGCTACACCTTC	CASSRTGLHSNYGYTF
few	TRBJ2-1	TRBD1	TRBV5-1	TGCGCCAGCAGCTTGGGACAGGGATTCTACAATGAGCAGTTCTTC	CASSLGQGFYNEQFF
.	TRBJ2-7	.	TRBV12-3/TRBV12-4	TGTGCCAGCAGTTTTTGGGGCCAGACGCCTTTGGAGCAGTACTTC	CASSFWGQTPLEQYF
many	TRBJ2-3	TRBD2	TRBV7-6	TGTGCCAGCAGCTTCCAGGTGCAAGCGGGGGATACGCAGTATTTT	CASSFQVQAGDTQYF
many	TRBJ2-1	.	TRBV4-1	TGCGCCAGCAGCCAAGAGGGTAGGGGCGGCAATGAGCAGTTCTTC	CASSQEGRGGNEQFF
many	TRBJ2-1	TRBD2	TRBV5-4	TGTGCCTGCTCGGGGGGACCCTACAATGAGCAGTTCTTC	CACSGGPYNEQFF
many	TRBJ2-5	.	TRBV18	TGTGCCAGCTCACCTTCATGGGGCCAAGAGACCCAGTACTTC	CASSPSWGQETQYF
.	TRBJ2-7	TRBD1	TRBV6-1	TGTGCCAGCAGTCGGGACAGGGAGTACTACGAGCAGTACTTC	CASSRDREYYEQYF
.	TRBJ2-1	TRBD2	TRBV18	TGTGCCAGCTCACCGGGGACTAGTGTGACTGAGCAGTTCTTC	CASSPGTSVTEQFF
many	TRBJ2-7	TRBD2	TRBV5-1	TGCGCCAGCAGCTGGGGAGCGGGAGGATCTTCCTACGAGCAGTACTTC	CASSWGAGGSSYEQYF
many	TRBJ2-4	.	TRBV28	TGTGCCAGCAGCCGAGGGACGGAGGCTCAGTACTTC	CASSRGTEAQYF
many	TRBJ1-1	.	TRBV2	TGTGCCAGCAGTGAAGGATATGGTTTGGTTACTGAAGCTTTCTTT	CASSEGYGLVTEAFF
.	TRBJ2-1	TRBD2	TRBV30	TGTGCCTGGAGTGTAGTTAGCGGGAGGGCCGGTGAGCAGTTCTTC	CAWSVVSGRAGEQFF
many	TRBJ2-1	TRBD2	TRBV10-3	TGTGCCATCAGCCCGGGACTAGAGTCCCTCAATGAGCAGTTCTTC	CAISPGLESLNEQFF
many	TRBJ1-2	.	TRBV9	TGTGCCAGCAGCGTAGCTGGTGGGGCGGCCGTTGGGGGCTACACCTTC	CASSVAGGAAVGGYTF